Listed below are T cell receptor beta chains from one sample, sequenced in a study of molecular identifiers for immune sequencing clone quantification. TCRdb ran MiXCR on the PCR reads and lists one entry per CDR3 protein. There are approximately 630,000 distinct CDR3 sequences in the sample; around 25% occur only once, and 0.6% to 0.9% lies in the top ten. The sample taken for sequencing was naive CD8+ T cells from blood, with Jurkat cell RNA spiked in. The origin of the receptors is a human donor in good health. Some libraries in this study had Jurkat cell RNA spiked in. Both conserved end residues are part of each CDR3. Fields, in order: V gene, CDR3 length, clone size, D gene, J gene, CDR3 protein, CDR3 DNA. D genes are given only for firm matches. Size tells how often a clone was seen (once, few, many) or the class of an expanded clone, and some rows leave it out.

V gene: TRBV20-1; CDR3 length: 14; clone size: few; D gene: -; J gene: TRBJ2-1; CDR3 protein: CSALPDRGRNEQFF; CDR3 DNA: TGCAGTGCTCTCCCCGATCGAGGAAGGAATGAGCAGTTCTTC
V gene: TRBV4-3; CDR3 length: 16; clone size: -; D gene: TRBD2; J gene: TRBJ2-1; CDR3 protein: CASSQGPSGGYNEQFF; CDR3 DNA: TGCGCCAGCAGCCAAGGTCCTAGCGGGGGGTACAATGAGCAGTTCTTC
V gene: TRBV27; CDR3 length: 14; clone size: few; D gene: -; J gene: TRBJ2-1; CDR3 protein: CASSYGRETMKQFF; CDR3 DNA: TGTGCCAGCAGCTACGGGAGAGAAACAATGAAGCAGTTCTTC
V gene: TRBV27; CDR3 length: 14; clone size: -; D gene: -; J gene: TRBJ2-3; CDR3 protein: CASSTAPRSGTQYF; CDR3 DNA: TGTGCCAGCAGTACGGCGCCCCGGAGCGGTACGCAGTATTTT
V gene: TRBV30; CDR3 length: 16; clone size: -; D gene: TRBD2; J gene: TRBJ2-1; CDR3 protein: CVWSVRLAGVVYEQFF; CDR3 DNA: TGTGTCTGGAGTGTCCGACTAGCGGGAGTCGTATATGAGCAGTTCTTC
V gene: TRBV20-1; CDR3 length: 14; clone size: many; D gene: TRBD1; J gene: TRBJ2-3; CDR3 protein: CSARDRASTDTQYF; CDR3 DNA: TGCAGTGCTAGGGACAGGGCCAGCACAGATACGCAGTATTTT
V gene: TRBV30; CDR3 length: 17; clone size: -; D gene: TRBD2; J gene: TRBJ2-3; CDR3 protein: CAWSVGLAGGPGDTQYF; CDR3 DNA: TGTGCCTGGAGTGTAGGACTAGCGGGAGGGCCGGGAGATACGCAGTATTTT
V gene: TRBV10-2; CDR3 length: 13; clone size: -; D gene: -; J gene: TRBJ1-1; CDR3 protein: CASSEAQGVEAFF; CDR3 DNA: TGCGCCAGCAGTGAGGCTCAGGGCGTCGAAGCTTTCTTT
V gene: TRBV6-2/TRBV6-3; CDR3 length: 15; clone size: -; D gene: -; J gene: TRBJ1-1; CDR3 protein: CASSYFPVMNTEAFF; CDR3 DNA: TGTGCCAGCAGTTACTTTCCGGTTATGAACACTGAAGCTTTCTTT
V gene: TRBV3-2; CDR3 length: 18; clone size: few; D gene: -; J gene: TRBJ2-2; CDR3 protein: CASSQDPPGGGRTGELFF; CDR3 DNA: TGTGCCAGCAGCCAAGATCCCCCTGGCGGGGGCAGGACCGGGGAGCTGTTTTTT
V gene: TRBV19; CDR3 length: 11; clone size: -; D gene: -; J gene: TRBJ2-7; CDR3 protein: CASAAGDEQYF; CDR3 DNA: TGTGCCAGTGCCGCAGGGGACGAGCAGTACTTC
V gene: TRBV11-2; CDR3 length: 15; clone size: -; D gene: TRBD2; J gene: TRBJ2-3; CDR3 protein: CASRDEGLAGDTQYF; CDR3 DNA: TGTGCCAGCAGGGACGAGGGACTAGCGGGGGATACGCAGTATTTT
V gene: TRBV4-2; CDR3 length: 16; clone size: -; D gene: TRBD2; J gene: TRBJ2-1; CDR3 protein: CASSQVATSDYNEQFF; CDR3 DNA: TGTGCCAGCAGCCAAGTCGCAACTAGCGATTACAATGAGCAGTTCTTC
V gene: TRBV23-1; CDR3 length: 15; clone size: -; D gene: TRBD1; J gene: TRBJ1-1; CDR3 protein: CASSHSRTGRTEAFF; CDR3 DNA: TGCGCCAGCAGTCACTCTCGGACAGGGCGGACTGAAGCTTTCTTT
V gene: TRBV7-9; CDR3 length: 16; clone size: -; D gene: -; J gene: TRBJ2-2; CDR3 protein: CASSLVSGPNTGELFF; CDR3 DNA: TGTGCCAGCAGCTTAGTCTCGGGCCCGAACACCGGGGAGCTGTTTTTT
V gene: TRBV7-8; CDR3 length: 15; clone size: once; D gene: TRBD2; J gene: TRBJ2-7; CDR3 protein: CASSLGGGATYEQNF; CDR3 DNA: TGTGCCAGCAGCTTAGGGGGGGGAGCAACCTACGAGCAGAACTTC
V gene: TRBV10-1; CDR3 length: 16; clone size: few; D gene: -; J gene: TRBJ2-7; CDR3 protein: CASTSTLEARSYEQYF; CDR3 DNA: TGCGCCAGCACCTCTACCCTAGAGGCCCGGTCCTACGAGCAGTACTTC
V gene: TRBV7-2; CDR3 length: 15; clone size: -; D gene: TRBD2; J gene: TRBJ2-7; CDR3 protein: CASSLDPAGVNEQYF; CDR3 DNA: TGTGCCAGCAGCTTAGATCCAGCGGGAGTGAACGAGCAGTACTTC
V gene: TRBV4-3; CDR3 length: 16; clone size: once; D gene: -; J gene: TRBJ2-3; CDR3 protein: CASGQDLGGPGDTQYF; CDR3 DNA: TGCGCCAGCGGCCAAGATCTCGGAGGGCCGGGAGATACGCAGTATTTT
V gene: TRBV7-2; CDR3 length: 15; clone size: many; D gene: -; J gene: TRBJ1-5; CDR3 protein: CASSLDGRLGQPQHF; CDR3 DNA: TGTGCCAGCAGCTTAGATGGCAGGCTTGGACAGCCCCAGCATTTT
V gene: TRBV6-2/TRBV6-3; CDR3 length: 16; clone size: -; D gene: -; J gene: TRBJ2-1; CDR3 protein: CASSSAPLYSYNEQFF; CDR3 DNA: TGTGCCAGCAGCTCCGCTCCTCTCTACTCCTACAATGAGCAGTTCTTC
V gene: TRBV7-9; CDR3 length: 18; clone size: few; D gene: TRBD1; J gene: TRBJ2-3; CDR3 protein: CASSVTPGQGPIDDTQYF; CDR3 DNA: TGTGCCAGCAGCGTTACACCGGGACAGGGCCCCATCGACGATACGCAGTATTTT
V gene: TRBV6-2/TRBV6-3; CDR3 length: 14; clone size: many; D gene: TRBD1; J gene: TRBJ2-7; CDR3 protein: CASRDGQGAFEQYF; CDR3 DNA: TGTGCCAGCAGAGATGGACAGGGGGCGTTTGAGCAGTACTTC
V gene: TRBV29-1; CDR3 length: 12; clone size: many; D gene: -; J gene: TRBJ2-2; CDR3 protein: CSVERDDGELFF; CDR3 DNA: TGCAGCGTTGAGAGGGATGACGGGGAGCTGTTTTTT
V gene: TRBV9; CDR3 length: 16; clone size: -; D gene: -; J gene: TRBJ2-3; CDR3 protein: CASSPGTATSTDTQYF; CDR3 DNA: TGTGCCAGCAGCCCCGGGACTGCGACTAGCACAGATACGCAGTATTTT
V gene: TRBV4-3; CDR3 length: 17; clone size: many; D gene: TRBD2; J gene: TRBJ2-3; CDR3 protein: CASSQDFSGIEADTQYF; CDR3 DNA: TGCGCCAGCAGCCAAGATTTTAGCGGGATAGAGGCGGATACGCAGTATTTT
V gene: TRBV7-9; CDR3 length: 15; clone size: -; D gene: -; J gene: TRBJ2-5; CDR3 protein: CASSFLGLGQETQYF; CDR3 DNA: TGTGCCAGCAGCTTTTTGGGGCTTGGGCAAGAGACCCAGTACTTC
V gene: TRBV20-1; CDR3 length: 13; clone size: -; D gene: -; J gene: TRBJ2-2; CDR3 protein: CSAGDTLTGELFF; CDR3 DNA: TGCAGTGCTGGAGATACACTTACCGGGGAGCTGTTTTTT
V gene: TRBV28; CDR3 length: 16; clone size: -; D gene: TRBD1; J gene: TRBJ2-7; CDR3 protein: CASSPGPTGGGNEQYF; CDR3 DNA: TGTGCCAGCAGCCCAGGCCCGACAGGGGGTGGGAACGAGCAGTACTTC
V gene: TRBV4-3; CDR3 length: 15; clone size: -; D gene: -; J gene: TRBJ2-3; CDR3 protein: CASSQGGPSTDTQYF; CDR3 DNA: TGCGCCAGCAGCCAAGGAGGGCCTAGCACAGATACGCAGTATTTT
V gene: TRBV24-1; CDR3 length: 16; clone size: few; D gene: -; J gene: TRBJ2-1; CDR3 protein: CATSDPAGQGYNEQFF; CDR3 DNA: TGTGCCACCAGTGACCCCGCCGGCCAGGGGTACAATGAGCAGTTCTTC
V gene: TRBV7-2; CDR3 length: 19; clone size: -; D gene: TRBD2; J gene: TRBJ2-7; CDR3 protein: CASSLGILGEGVFSYAQYF; CDR3 DNA: TGTGCCAGCAGCTTAGGTATTCTCGGGGAGGGTGTGTTTTCCTACGCGCAGTACTTC
V gene: TRBV7-6; CDR3 length: 18; clone size: -; D gene: TRBD2; J gene: TRBJ2-3; CDR3 protein: CASRHGLAGGPRADTQYF; CDR3 DNA: TGTGCCAGCAGACATGGACTAGCGGGGGGGCCGCGAGCGGATACGCAGTATTTT
V gene: TRBV4-3; CDR3 length: 15; clone size: -; D gene: -; J gene: TRBJ2-7; CDR3 protein: CASSQDYGTSYEQYF; CDR3 DNA: TGCGCCAGCAGCCAAGATTATGGGACATCCTACGAGCAGTACTTC
V gene: TRBV7-6; CDR3 length: 18; clone size: many; D gene: TRBD2; J gene: TRBJ2-1; CDR3 protein: CASSLNVPSGSRNNEQFF; CDR3 DNA: TGTGCCAGCAGCTTAAATGTTCCTAGCGGGAGCCGTAACAATGAGCAGTTCTTC
V gene: TRBV19; CDR3 length: 15; clone size: -; D gene: TRBD2; J gene: TRBJ2-1; CDR3 protein: CASSILHGGINEQFF; CDR3 DNA: TGTGCCAGTAGTATACTTCACGGGGGGATCAATGAGCAGTTCTTC
V gene: TRBV6-2/TRBV6-3; CDR3 length: 15; clone size: few; D gene: -; J gene: TRBJ2-2; CDR3 protein: CASSYYPHNTGELFF; CDR3 DNA: TGTGCCAGCAGTTATTACCCACACAACACCGGGGAGCTGTTTTTT